This TCR beta chain emerged from a study of beta chain features in type 1 diabetes. The sample holds a few counts of this clone. No antigen is known for it. Expressed TCRB transcripts were sequenced because the isolated RNA had all been reverse transcribed beforehand. Measured with immunoSEQ multiplex PCR; TCRdb has only the in-frame clones, and not every one. The data hold about 170,000 clones, with around 7.9% observed a single time. Study observations and caveats: Diminished insertions and augmented deletions at VDJ junctions characterized type 1 diabetes patients. Shortening of TCRB CDR3s, moderate but significant, appeared in all four CD4+ subsets of Type 1 diabetes patients.

Every donor provided one heparinised blood draw, which averaged approximately 120 mL. The V gene's germline CDR1 is LNHNV and CDR2 YYDKDF (reference sequence). There are 15 residues in the CDR3. J was trimmed by 2 bases and V by 4 bases; bases with no gene match: 7. The chain recombines TRBV15 with TRBJ2-5; 7 positions agree with TRBD1. The sample was central memory CD4+ T cells from blood. The clonotype was recovered from a man between 18 and 29 years old with type 1 diabetes. The chain's CDR3 is CATSTGTANQETQYF. CDR3 DNA sequence: TGTGCCACCAGCACCGGGACAGCGAATCAAGAGACCCAGTACTTC.